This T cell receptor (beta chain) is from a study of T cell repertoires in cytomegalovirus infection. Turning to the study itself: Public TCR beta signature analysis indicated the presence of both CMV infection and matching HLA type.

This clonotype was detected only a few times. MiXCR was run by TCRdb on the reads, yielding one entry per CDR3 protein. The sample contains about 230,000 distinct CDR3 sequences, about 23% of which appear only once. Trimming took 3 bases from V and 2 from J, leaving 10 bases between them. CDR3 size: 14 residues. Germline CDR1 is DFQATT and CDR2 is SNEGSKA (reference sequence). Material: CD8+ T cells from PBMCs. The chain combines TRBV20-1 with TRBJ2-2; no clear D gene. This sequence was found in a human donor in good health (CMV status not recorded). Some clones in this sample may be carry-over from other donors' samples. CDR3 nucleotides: TGCAGTGCTAGCCCAGACCGTAACACCGGGGAGCTGTTTTTT. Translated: CSASPDRNTGELFF.